This TCR beta chain was retrieved from a study of T cell changes during pregnancy in multiple sclerosis. The assay was immunoSEQ multiplex PCR, and TCRdb's table has in-frame clones only and misses some. The sample includes roughly 30,000 clones, approximately 90% of them seen just once. V shed 4 bases, J shed 1 base, and the junction held 4 bases outside the gene matches. The CDR3 loop spans 15 amino acids. Germline CDR1 and CDR2: MGHRA and YSYEKL. The source was CD8+ T cells from peripheral blood mononuclear cells, collected in the second trimester of pregnancy. The clonotype was recovered from a female donor with multiple sclerosis, enrolled in a pregnancy study. The chain is built from TRBV4-1 and TRBJ2-1; 7 nucleotides match TRBD2. CDR3 coding DNA: TGCGCCAGCAGCCCTAGCGGCCAATCCTACAATGAGCAGTTCTTC. Protein: CASSPSGQSYNEQFF.